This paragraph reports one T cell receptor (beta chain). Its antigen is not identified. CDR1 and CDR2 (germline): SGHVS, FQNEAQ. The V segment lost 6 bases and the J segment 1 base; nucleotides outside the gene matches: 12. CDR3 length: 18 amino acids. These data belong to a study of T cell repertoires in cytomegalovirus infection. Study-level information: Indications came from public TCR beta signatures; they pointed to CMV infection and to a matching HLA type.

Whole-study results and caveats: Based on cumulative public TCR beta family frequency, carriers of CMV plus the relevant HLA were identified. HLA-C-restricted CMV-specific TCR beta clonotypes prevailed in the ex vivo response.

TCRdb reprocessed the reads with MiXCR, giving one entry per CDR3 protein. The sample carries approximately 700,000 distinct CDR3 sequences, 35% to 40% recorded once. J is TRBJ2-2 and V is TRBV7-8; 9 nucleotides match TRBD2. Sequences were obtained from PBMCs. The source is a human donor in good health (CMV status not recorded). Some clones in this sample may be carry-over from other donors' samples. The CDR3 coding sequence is TGTGCCAGCAGTTCAAGATGGGCTAGCGGGATGAACACCGGGGAGCTGTTTTTT. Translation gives CASSSRWASGMNTGELFF.